Sequencing of this TCR beta chain was carried out in a study of technical replicates of blood from several donors. The table came from immunoSEQ multiplex PCR; TCRdb's copy has only in-frame clones and leaves some out. The sample carries more than 65,000 clones, roughly 90% recorded once. The germline CDR1 and CDR2 sequences are SEHNR and FQNEAQ (reference sequence). The CDR3 length is 14 residues. With 3 bases removed from V and 6 bases from J, the gap between germline ends came to 15 bases. The chain couples TRBV7-9 to TRBJ2-7; D is ambiguous. The receptor's source is a human donor in good health. Sequencing was done on a sample of T cells isolated from PBMCs. This CDR3 reads CASSFEVVWSEQYF. The CDR3 DNA is TGTGCCAGCAGCTTCGAGGTTGTCTGGAGCGAGCAGTACTTC.